These T cell receptor beta chains were read from a single sample in a study of shared clonotypes between healthy human individuals. Generated by immunoSEQ multiplex PCR, the TCRdb table keeps only in-frame clones and is missing some. The table records approximately 2.1 million clones, approximately 93% of them present only once. Sequencing was performed on naive CD4+ T cells from PBMCs. Receptors were obtained from a man between 18 and 29 years old in good health. Some clones in this sample may be carry-over from other donors' samples. Both conserved end residues are part of each CDR3. A D gene is named only where the DNA matches it firmly.

>TRBJ2-7|TRBV28|TRBD2
CASQAASGRLYEQYF
>TRBJ1-1|TRBV19|TRBD1
CASSSTGELKNTEAFF
>TRBJ2-3|TRBV7-6|TRBD1
CASSSRQGASTDTQYF
>TRBJ2-7|TRBV10-2|TRBD1
CASRAGTGPHEQYF
>TRBJ2-3|TRBV5-1|NA
CASSHGSGFGYF
>TRBJ1-5|TRBV2|TRBD1
CASSEGAGGQPQHF
>TRBJ1-5|TRBV7-2|TRBD1
CASSSQGARNQPQHF
>TRBJ2-1|TRBV9|NA
CASSVAGGFYNEQFF
>TRBJ1-1|TRBV30|TRBD1
CAWGTADTEAFF
>TRBJ1-1|TRBV6-6|NA
CASSYSGGGQERAFF
>TRBJ2-1|TRBV6-4|TRBD1
CASSVTGLSYNEQFF
>TRBJ1-2|TRBV6-5|TRBD1
CASSPGGWGGYTF
>TRBJ2-3|TRBV5-6|NA
CASSLRSVAADTQYF
>TRBJ1-5|TRBV11-2|NA
CASSKGAKSNQPQHF
>TRBJ2-3|TRBV5-1|NA
CASSLAQAYDTQYF
>TRBJ2-7|TRBV7-9|TRBD2
CASMTSGSYEQYF
>TRBJ2-1|TRBV12-1|NA
CASSFGVNEQFF
>TRBJ2-5|TRBV5-1|NA
CASSLFEETQYF
>TRBJ1-1|TRBV4-2|NA
CASSQVGGGTEAFF
>TRBJ1-2|TRBV5-4|NA
CASSPDSNYGYTF
>TRBJ1-2|TRBV19|TRBD1
CASSIGTGSANYGYTF
>TRBJ1-4|TRBV29-1|NA
CSVTGGANEKLFF
>TRBJ2-2|TRBV6-6|NA
CASMRGSNTGELFF
>TRBJ1-2|TRBV4-1|NA
CASSQVARGNYGYTF
>TRBJ2-1|TRBV7-3|TRBD1
CASSSSRDRGLNEQFF
>TRBJ2-4|TRBV7-2|TRBD2
CASSLSPSGGTGIQYF
>TRBJ2-7|TRBV15|TRBD1
CATSGGTGQGYEQYF
>TRBJ1-2|TRBV6-1|TRBD1
CAISPTGTDTYGYTF
>TRBJ2-3|TRBV5-5|NA
CASSLGGSTDTQYF
>TRBJ2-2|TRBV28|TRBD2
CASSLMVSGSTGELFF
>TRBJ2-1|TRBV4-2|TRBD2
CASSQPGGTSGSDEQFF
>TRBJ2-2|TRBV5-4|TRBD2
CASSLGAGPRVAGGGELFF
>TRBJ2-3|TRBV6-5|NA
CASMVGDTQYF
>TRBJ2-1|TRBV28|NA
CASSLTPGDEQFF
>TRBJ2-3|TRBV4-2|NA
CASSNGQRQTLNQYF
>TRBJ2-7|TRBV27|NA
CASSPSPTSRYSYEQYF
>TRBJ2-1|TRBV5-1|NA
CASKTGGNEQFF
>TRBJ2-5|TRBV5-1|NA
CASSFTSLGETQYF
>TRBJ2-5|TRBV9|TRBD1
CASSVVGMRAGTGKEETQYF
>TRBJ2-7|TRBV10-3|NA
CASRDASSYEQYF
>TRBJ1-5|TRBV6-5|NA
CASSVSDQPQHF
>TRBJ1-1|TRBV5-1|NA
CASSLDVPTEAFF
>TRBJ1-1|TRBV27|NA
CASSFNAFEGKNTEAFF
>TRBJ1-1|TRBV30|NA
CAWSRMGSEAFF
>TRBJ1-2|TRBV5-6|TRBD1
CASSPGQYGYTF
>TRBJ2-3|TRBV7-9|NA
CASSLAFSWGAITDTQYF
>TRBJ2-7|TRBV4-2|NA
CASSQGAQGNYEQYF
>TRBJ1-3|TRBV2|NA
CASRDRGDTIYF
>TRBJ1-1|TRBV5-1|NA
CASSGRLNTEAFF
>TRBJ2-1|TRBV4-1|NA
CASSQFPQRQNEQFF
>TRBJ2-7|TRBV27|NA
CASSLSHYSYEQYF
>TRBJ2-1|TRBV5-1|NA
CASSLVAGDYNEQFF
>TRBJ1-5|TRBV4-3|NA
CASSQEAQYSNQPQHF